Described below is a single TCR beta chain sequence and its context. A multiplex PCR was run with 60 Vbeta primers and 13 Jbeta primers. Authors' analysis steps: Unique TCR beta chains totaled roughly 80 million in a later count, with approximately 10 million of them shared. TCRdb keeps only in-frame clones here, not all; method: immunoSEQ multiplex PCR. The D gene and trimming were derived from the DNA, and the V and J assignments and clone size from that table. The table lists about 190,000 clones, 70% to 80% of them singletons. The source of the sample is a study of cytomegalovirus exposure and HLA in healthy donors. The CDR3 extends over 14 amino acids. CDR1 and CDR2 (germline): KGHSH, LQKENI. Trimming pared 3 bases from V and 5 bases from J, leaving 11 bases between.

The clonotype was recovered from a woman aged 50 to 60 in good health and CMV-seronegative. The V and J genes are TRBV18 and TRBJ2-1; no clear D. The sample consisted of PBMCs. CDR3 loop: CASSPALRNNEQFF. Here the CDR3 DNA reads TGTGCCAGCTCACCCGCATTGAGGAACAATGAGCAGTTCTTC.